The T cell receptor beta chain under discussion was sequenced for a study of long-term antiretroviral therapy in people with HIV. Background on the study: The earliest specimens came about a decade ahead of the 2015 immediate-ART recommendation.

CDR3 length: 13 residues. CDR1 and CDR2 from the germline V gene are SGHTA and FQGNSA. Deletions cut 0 bases from V and 5 bases from J, with 6 bases between. This clone came up once. The antigen remains unidentified. Study-level results: Pre-ART clonal expansion yielded clones that dominated the repertoire at all time points. Subsequent to ART, diversity was augmented yet persisted below that of transplant donor controls. Among HIV repertoires, CDR3 length ranges were narrower than those of controls.

The assay, immunoSEQ v3.0, was run at survey level. Here immunoSEQ multiplex PCR was the method, and the copy in TCRdb shows in-frame clones only, minus some. The sample gives approximately 20,000 clones, roughly three quarters of which show up once; 12% is in the top ten. Sample: unsorted PBMCs, taken less than 1.8 years before starting antiretroviral therapy. This sequence originates from a woman aged 40 to 50 with HIV. The chain is built from TRBV7-2 and TRBJ2-3; D is ambiguous. The CDR3 here is CASSLAHRDTQYF. CDR3 sequence (DNA): TGTGCCAGCAGCTTAGCCCACAGAGATACGCAGTATTTT. Full variable domain (missing parts from reference TRBV7-2 and TRBJ2-3): GAGVSQSPSNKVTEKGKDVELRCDPISGHTALYWYRQSLGQGLEFLIYFQGNSAPDKSGLPSDRFSAERTGGSVSTLTIQRTQQEDSAVYLCASSLAHRDTQYFGPGTRLTVL.